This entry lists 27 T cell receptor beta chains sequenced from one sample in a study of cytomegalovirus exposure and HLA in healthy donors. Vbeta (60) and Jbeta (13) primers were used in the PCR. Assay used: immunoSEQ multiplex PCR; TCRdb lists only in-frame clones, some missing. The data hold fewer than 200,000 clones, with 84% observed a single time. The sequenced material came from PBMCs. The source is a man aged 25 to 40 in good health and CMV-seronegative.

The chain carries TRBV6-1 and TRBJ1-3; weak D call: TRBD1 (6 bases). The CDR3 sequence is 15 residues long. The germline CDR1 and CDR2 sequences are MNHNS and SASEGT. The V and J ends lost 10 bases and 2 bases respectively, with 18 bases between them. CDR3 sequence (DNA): TGTGCCACCCTCCTGACAGGCATGGCTGGAAACACCATATATTTT. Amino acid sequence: CATLLTGMAGNTIYF.

CDR3 amino acids: CASSQGRGLDTGELFF. CDR3 in DNA: TGTGCCAGCAGCCAAGGTAGGGGACTAGACACCGGGGAGCTGTTTTTT. V and J are TRBV4-2 and TRBJ2-2; 8 nucleotides align to TRBD2. Germline CDR1 reads LGHNA; CDR2 reads YNFKEQ. The length of the CDR3 is 16 residues. The trim removed 1 base at V and 3 bases at J, leaving 4 bases unmatched.

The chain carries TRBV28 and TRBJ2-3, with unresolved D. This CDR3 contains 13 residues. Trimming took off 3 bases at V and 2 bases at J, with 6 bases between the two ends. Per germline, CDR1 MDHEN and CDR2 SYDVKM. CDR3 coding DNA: TGTGCCAGCAGTTTGACTCACACAGATACGCAGTATTTT. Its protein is CASSLTHTDTQYF.

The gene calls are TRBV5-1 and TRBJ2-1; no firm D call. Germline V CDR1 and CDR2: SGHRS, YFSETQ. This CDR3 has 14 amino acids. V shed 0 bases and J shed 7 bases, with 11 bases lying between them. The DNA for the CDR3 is TGCGCCAGCAGCTTGGCCGCGGTCGTAAATGAGCAGTTCTTC. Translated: CASSLAAVVNEQFF.

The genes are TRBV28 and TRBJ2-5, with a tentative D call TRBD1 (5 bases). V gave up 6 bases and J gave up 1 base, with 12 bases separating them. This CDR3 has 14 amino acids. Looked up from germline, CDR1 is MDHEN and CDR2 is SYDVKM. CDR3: CASSLQVRQETQYF. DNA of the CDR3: TGTGCCAGCAGCTTACAGGTACGCCAAGAGACCCAGTACTTC.

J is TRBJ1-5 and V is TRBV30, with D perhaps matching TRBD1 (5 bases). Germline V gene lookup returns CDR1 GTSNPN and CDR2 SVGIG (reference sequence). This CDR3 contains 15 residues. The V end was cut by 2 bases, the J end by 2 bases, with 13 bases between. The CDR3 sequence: CAWSSWGVGNQPQHF. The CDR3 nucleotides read TGTGCCTGGAGTAGTTGGGGGGTTGGCAATCAGCCCCAGCATTTT.

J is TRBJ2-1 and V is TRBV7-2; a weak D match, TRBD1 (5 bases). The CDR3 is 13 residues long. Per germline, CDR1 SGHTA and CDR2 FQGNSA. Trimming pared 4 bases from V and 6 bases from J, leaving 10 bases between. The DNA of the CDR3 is TGTGCCAGCAGCTGGGGCCTCTTCAATGAGCAGTTCTTC. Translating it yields CASSWGLFNEQFF.

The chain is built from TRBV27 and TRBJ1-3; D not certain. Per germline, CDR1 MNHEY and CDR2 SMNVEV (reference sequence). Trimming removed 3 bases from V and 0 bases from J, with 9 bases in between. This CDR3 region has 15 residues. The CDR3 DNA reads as TGTGCCAGCAGTTTTGGAGGCACCTCTGGAAACACCATATATTTT. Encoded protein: CASSFGGTSGNTIYF.

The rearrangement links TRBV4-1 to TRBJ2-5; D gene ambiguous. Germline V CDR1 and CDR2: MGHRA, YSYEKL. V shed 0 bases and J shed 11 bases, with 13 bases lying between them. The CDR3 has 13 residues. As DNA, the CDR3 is TGCGCCAGCAGCCAAGATACCGAGGTTGAGCAGTACTTC. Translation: CASSQDTEVEQYF.

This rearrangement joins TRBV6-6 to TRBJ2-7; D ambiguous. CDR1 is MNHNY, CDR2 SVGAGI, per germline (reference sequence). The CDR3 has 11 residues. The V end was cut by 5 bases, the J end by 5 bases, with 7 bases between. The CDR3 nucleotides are TGTGCCAGCAGTCGGGTGGACGAGCAGTACTTC. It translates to CASSRVDEQYF.

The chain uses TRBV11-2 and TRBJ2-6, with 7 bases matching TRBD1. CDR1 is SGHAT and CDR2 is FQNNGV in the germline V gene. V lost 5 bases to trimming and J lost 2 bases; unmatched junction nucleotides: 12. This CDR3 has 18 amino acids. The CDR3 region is CASSPRDSSATGANVLTF. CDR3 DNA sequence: TGTGCCAGCAGCCCCCGGGACAGCTCGGCTACTGGGGCCAACGTCCTGACTTTC.

The CDR3 nucleotides read TGTGCCAGCAGTTTATGGGGGGGTAGCACTGAAGCTTTCTTT. It yields the protein CASSLWGGSTEAFF. This chain links TRBV28 with TRBJ1-1; D possibly corresponds to TRBD1 (5 bases). The CDR3 contains 14 residues. V lost 0 bases, J lost 4 bases, and 9 bases lay in between. Germline assignment: CDR1 MDHEN and CDR2 SYDVKM.

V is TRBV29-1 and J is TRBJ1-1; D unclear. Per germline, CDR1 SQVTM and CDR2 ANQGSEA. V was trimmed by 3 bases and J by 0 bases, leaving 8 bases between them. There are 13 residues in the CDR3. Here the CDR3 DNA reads TGCAGCGTTGAGACACGCCTGAACACTGAAGCTTTCTTT. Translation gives CSVETRLNTEAFF.

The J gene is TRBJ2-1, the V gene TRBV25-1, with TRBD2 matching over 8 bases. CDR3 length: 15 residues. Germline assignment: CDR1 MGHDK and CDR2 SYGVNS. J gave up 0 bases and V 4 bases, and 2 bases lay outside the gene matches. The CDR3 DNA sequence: TGTGCCAGCAGTGCCGGGACTAGCTCCTACAATGAGCAGTTCTTC. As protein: CASSAGTSSYNEQFF.

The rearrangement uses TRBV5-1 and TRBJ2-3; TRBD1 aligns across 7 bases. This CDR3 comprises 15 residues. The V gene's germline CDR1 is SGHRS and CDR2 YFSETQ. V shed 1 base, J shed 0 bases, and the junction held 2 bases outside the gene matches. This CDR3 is CASSLNRGSTDTQYF. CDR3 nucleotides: TGCGCCAGCAGCTTGAACAGGGGCAGCACAGATACGCAGTATTTT.

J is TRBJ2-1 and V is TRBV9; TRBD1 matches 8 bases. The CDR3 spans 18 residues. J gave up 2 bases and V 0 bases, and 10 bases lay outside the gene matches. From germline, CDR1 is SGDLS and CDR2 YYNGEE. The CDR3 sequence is CASSVGPNRGIPYNEQFF. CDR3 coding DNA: TGTGCCAGCAGCGTAGGGCCTAACAGGGGGATCCCCTACAATGAGCAGTTCTTC.

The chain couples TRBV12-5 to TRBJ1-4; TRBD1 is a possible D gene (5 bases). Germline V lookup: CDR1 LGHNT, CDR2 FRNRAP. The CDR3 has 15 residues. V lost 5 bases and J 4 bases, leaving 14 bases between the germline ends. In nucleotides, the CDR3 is TGTGCTAGTGGTCCCGGGGGAGTGAGTAATGAAAAACTGTTTTTT. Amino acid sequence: CASGPGGVSNEKLFF. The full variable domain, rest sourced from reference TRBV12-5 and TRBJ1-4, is DARVTQTPRHKVTEMGQEVTMRCQPILGHNTVFWYRQTMMQGLELLAYFRNRAPLDDSGMPKDRFSAEMPDATLATLKIQPSEPRDSAVYFCASGPGGVSNEKLFFGSGTQLSVL.

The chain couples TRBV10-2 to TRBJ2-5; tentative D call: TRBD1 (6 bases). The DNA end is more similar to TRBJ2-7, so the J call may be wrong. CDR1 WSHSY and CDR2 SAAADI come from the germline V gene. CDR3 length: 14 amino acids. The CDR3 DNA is TGCGCCAGCAGTACTAAAACAGGGATCAGCGAGCAGTACTTC. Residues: CASSTKTGISEQYF.

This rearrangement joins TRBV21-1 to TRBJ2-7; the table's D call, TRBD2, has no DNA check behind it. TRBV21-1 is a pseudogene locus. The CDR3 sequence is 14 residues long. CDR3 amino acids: CASSTGTSDYEQYF. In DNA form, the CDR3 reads TGTGCCAGCAGCACCGGGACTAGTGACTACGAGCAGTACTTC.

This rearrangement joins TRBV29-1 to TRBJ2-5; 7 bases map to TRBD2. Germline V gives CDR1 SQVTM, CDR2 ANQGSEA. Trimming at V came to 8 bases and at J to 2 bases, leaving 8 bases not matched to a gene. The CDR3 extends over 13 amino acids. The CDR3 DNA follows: TGCAGCCTCGGCGCGGGGGATCAAGAGACCCAGTACTTC. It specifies CSLGAGDQETQYF.

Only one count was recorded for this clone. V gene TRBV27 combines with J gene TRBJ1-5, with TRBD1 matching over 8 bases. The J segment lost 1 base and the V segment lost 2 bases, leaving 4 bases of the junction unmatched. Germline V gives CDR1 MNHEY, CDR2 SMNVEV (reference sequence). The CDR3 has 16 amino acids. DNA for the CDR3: TGTGCCAGCAGTTTAACAGGGGGGAGAAGCAATCAGCCCCAGCATTTT. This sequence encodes CASSLTGGRSNQPQHF.

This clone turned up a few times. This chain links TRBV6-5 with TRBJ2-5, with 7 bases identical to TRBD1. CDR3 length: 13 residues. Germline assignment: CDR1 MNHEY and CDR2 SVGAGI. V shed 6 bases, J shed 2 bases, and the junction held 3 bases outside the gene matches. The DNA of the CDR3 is TGTGCCAGCAGACCGACAGGGCAAGAGACCCAGTACTTC. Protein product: CASRPTGQETQYF.

CDR3 amino acids: CASSDGRGHEGYTF. In DNA, the CDR3 is TGTGCCAGCAGTGACGGCAGGGGGCATGAAGGCTACACCTTC. The chain has TRBV6-1 and TRBJ1-2; 8 positions match TRBD1. Germline-derived CDR1 and CDR2 are MNHNS and SASEGT. The CDR3 contains 14 residues. Trimming cost V 3 bases and J 8 bases; bases outside gene matches: 8.

CDR3 sequence: CASSLALQGGETQYF. CDR3 sequence (DNA): TGCGCCAGCAGCTTGGCCCTACAGGGGGGGGAGACCCAGTACTTC. V and J are TRBV5-1 and TRBJ2-5, with a possible D match to TRBD1 (8 bases). Germline lookup yields CDR1 SGHRS and CDR2 YFSETQ. The CDR3 runs 15 residues. V shed 0 bases and J shed 5 bases, with 14 bases lying between them.

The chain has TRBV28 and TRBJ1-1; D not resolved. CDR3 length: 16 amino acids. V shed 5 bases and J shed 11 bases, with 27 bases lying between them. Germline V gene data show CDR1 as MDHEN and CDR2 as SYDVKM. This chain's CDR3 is CASSPFASTLNRAAFF. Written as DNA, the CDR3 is TGTGCCAGCAGTCCATTCGCCTCGACACTCAACCGTGCGGCTTTCTTT.

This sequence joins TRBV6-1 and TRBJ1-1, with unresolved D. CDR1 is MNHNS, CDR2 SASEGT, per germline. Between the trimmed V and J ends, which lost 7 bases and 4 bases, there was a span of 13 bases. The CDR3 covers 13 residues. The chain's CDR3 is CASNPAGFTEAFF. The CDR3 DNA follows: TGTGCCAGCAACCCCGCCGGGTTCACTGAAGCTTTCTTT.

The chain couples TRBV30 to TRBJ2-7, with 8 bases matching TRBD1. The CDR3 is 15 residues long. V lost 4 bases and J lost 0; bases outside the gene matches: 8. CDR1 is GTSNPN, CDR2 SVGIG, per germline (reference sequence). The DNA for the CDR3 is TGTGCCTGGACCAAATGGGGACAGGACTCCTACGAGCAGTACTTC. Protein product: CAWTKWGQDSYEQYF.